This is a list of T cell receptor beta chains from one sample in a study of shared clonotypes between healthy human individuals. Measured with immunoSEQ multiplex PCR; TCRdb has only the in-frame clones, and not every one. The profile shows about 2.1 million clones, 85% to 95% of them singletons. Sequenced sample: naive CD8+ T cells from PBMCs. Every receptor here comes from a man between 18 and 35 years old in good health. Some clones in this sample may be carry-over from other donors' samples. CDR3s include the opening cysteine and the closing phenylalanine or tryptophan. The D gene is left open where the match is weak. Part of the rows lack a size; the others show once, few, many or a class for expanded clones.

-	TRBV4-2	TRBJ2-2	-	CASSQNTGELFF	TGTGCCAGCAGCCAAAACACCGGGGAGCTGTTTTTT
-	TRBV29-1	TRBJ2-7	-	CSVAASYEQYF	TGCAGCGTTGCAGCCTCCTACGAGCAGTACTTC
-	TRBV27	TRBJ2-7	-	CASARGLEAYEQYF	TGTGCCAGCGCCCGCGGGCTAGAGGCCTACGAGCAGTACTTC
-	TRBV4-1	TRBJ2-7	-	CASSQRTPAYEQYF	TGCGCCAGCAGCCAACGGACACCAGCCTACGAGCAGTACTTC
once	TRBV13	TRBJ2-2	-	CASSSYTGELFF	TGTGCCAGCAGCTCCTATACCGGGGAGCTGTTTTTT
-	TRBV19	TRBJ1-2	TRBD1	CASRDSDNYGYTF	TGTGCCAGCAGGGACAGTGATAACTATGGCTACACCTTC
-	TRBV5-6	TRBJ1-5	-	CASSLSQSQPQHF	TGTGCCAGCAGCTTGTCCCAATCTCAGCCCCAGCATTTT
-	TRBV19	TRBJ1-1	-	CASSPVTVNTEAFF	TGTGCCAGTAGTCCCGTCACAGTTAACACTGAAGCTTTCTTT
-	TRBV9	TRBJ2-7	-	CASSGKLSSREQYF	TGTGCCAGCAGCGGAAAGTTATCATCGCGCGAGCAGTACTTC
-	TRBV18	TRBJ2-2	-	CASSPGNTGELFF	TGTGCCAGCTCACCAGGGAACACCGGGGAGCTGTTTTTT
-	TRBV28	TRBJ2-7	-	CASGLTRGRSYEQYF	TGTGCCAGCGGGTTAACCAGGGGTCGCTCCTACGAGCAGTACTTC
-	TRBV28	TRBJ1-1	TRBD1	CASSSRQGMNTEAFF	TGTGCCAGCAGTTCCAGACAGGGTATGAACACTGAAGCTTTCTTT
once	TRBV5-1	TRBJ2-1	TRBD2	CASSLVGLAGHEQFF	TGCGCCAGCAGCTTGGTGGGACTAGCGGGACATGAGCAGTTCTTC
-	TRBV7-9	TRBJ2-7	-	CASSLSGDLSYEQYF	TGTGCCAGCAGCTTATCGGGGGACCTCTCCTACGAGCAGTACTTC
-	TRBV19	TRBJ2-1	-	CASSDRVRGDEQFF	TGTGCCAGTAGTGACAGGGTCCGGGGGGATGAGCAGTTCTTC
-	TRBV5-1	TRBJ2-7	TRBD1	CASSALGGNSYEQYF	TGCGCCAGCAGCGCATTAGGGGGCAACTCCTACGAGCAGTACTTC
-	TRBV15	TRBJ2-5	-	CATSSRTRPETQYF	TGTGCCACCAGCAGCCGGACACGGCCGGAGACCCAGTACTTC
-	TRBV15	TRBJ2-1	TRBD2	CATSRDGGDPVNEQFF	TGTGCCACCAGCAGGGACGGGGGGGACCCCGTCAATGAGCAGTTCTTC
-	TRBV28	TRBJ1-5	-	CASSLIGGYSNQPQHF	TGTGCCAGCAGTTTAATAGGAGGATATAGCAATCAGCCCCAGCATTTT
-	TRBV6-1	TRBJ1-2	-	CASSEVRILRSYGYTF	TGTGCCAGCAGTGAAGTTAGGATACTACGCTCCTATGGCTACACCTTC
-	TRBV7-6	TRBJ2-5	-	CASSLLALGQETQYF	TGTGCCAGCAGCTTACTAGCCCTGGGGCAAGAGACCCAGTACTTC
-	TRBV7-2	TRBJ1-2	-	CASSSRTDLVRDGYTF	TGTGCCAGCAGCTCCCGGACGGACCTGGTGAGAGATGGCTACACCTTC
-	TRBV7-6	TRBJ2-1	TRBD2	CASSLSGRERNEQFF	TGTGCCAGCAGCCTTAGCGGGAGGGAACGCAATGAGCAGTTCTTC
-	TRBV7-8	TRBJ2-7	TRBD1	CASSLAARTGDYEQYF	TGTGCCAGCAGCTTAGCGGCCAGGACAGGGGACTACGAGCAGTACTTC
-	TRBV2	TRBJ2-5	TRBD2	CASKSLAGVVETQYF	TGTGCCAGCAAGTCGCTAGCGGGAGTCGTAGAGACCCAGTACTTC
-	TRBV9	TRBJ1-4	-	CASSVGGFNEKLFF	TGTGCCAGCAGTGTGGGAGGATTTAATGAAAAACTGTTTTTT
-	TRBV19	TRBJ2-5	-	CATNGGILQETQYF	TGTGCCACTAACGGCGGGATCCTCCAAGAGACCCAGTACTTC
-	TRBV18	TRBJ2-5	TRBD2	CASSPTGLAEQETQYF	TGTGCCAGCTCACCAACTGGACTAGCGGAACAAGAGACCCAGTACTTC
once	TRBV5-6	TRBJ2-7	TRBD1	CASSLLEGQGHEQYF	TGTGCCAGCAGCTTGCTTGAGGGACAGGGGCACGAGCAGTACTTC
-	TRBV10-3	TRBJ1-1	TRBD1	CAISAPGQGAKNTEAFF	TGTGCCATCAGTGCCCCGGGACAGGGGGCGAAAAACACTGAAGCTTTCTTT
once	TRBV19	TRBJ1-1	TRBD1	CASSMQGATEAFF	TGTGCCAGTAGTATGCAGGGGGCAACTGAAGCTTTCTTT
-	TRBV2	TRBJ2-7	-	CASSEGGFGQYF	TGTGCCAGCAGTGAAGGGGGATTTGGGCAGTACTTC
-	TRBV27	TRBJ2-3	-	CASRTDRGADTQYF	TGTGCCAGCAGGACCGATAGGGGCGCAGATACGCAGTATTTT
-	TRBV10-3	TRBJ1-2	TRBD1	CAISEGHGQGASGYTF	TGTGCCATCAGTGAGGGACATGGGCAGGGGGCTAGTGGCTACACCTTC
-	TRBV6-4	TRBJ1-1	-	CASRKTGLNTEAFF	TGTGCCAGCAGAAAAACAGGTCTGAACACTGAAGCTTTCTTT
-	TRBV7-9	TRBJ2-3	-	CASSSPRGSTDTQYF	TGTGCCAGCAGCTCCCCCCGTGGCAGCACAGATACGCAGTATTTT
once	TRBV11-2	TRBJ2-7	-	CASSSRRSPYEQYF	TGTGCCAGCAGCTCTCGACGGAGCCCCTACGAGCAGTACTTC
-	TRBV9	TRBJ2-6	-	CASSVDLSTGANVLTF	TGTGCCAGCAGCGTAGATCTTTCGACTGGGGCCAACGTCCTGACTTTC
-	TRBV10-3	TRBJ2-2	TRBD1	CAISESRDRDTGELFF	TGTGCCATCAGTGAGTCGAGGGACAGAGACACCGGGGAGCTGTTTTTT
few	TRBV9	TRBJ1-1	-	CASSPARPGTEAFF	TGTGCCAGCAGCCCGGCAAGGCCAGGGACTGAAGCTTTCTTT
few	TRBV19	TRBJ1-1	-	CASSIDKAGSDTEAFF	TGTGCCAGTAGTATAGATAAGGCAGGGTCGGACACTGAAGCTTTCTTT
-	TRBV9	TRBJ2-7	TRBD2	CASSVGTSFHEQYF	TGTGCCAGCAGCGTGGGGACTAGCTTCCACGAGCAGTACTTC
-	TRBV5-1	TRBJ1-4	-	CASSLVGPAGNEKLFF	TGCGCCAGCAGCTTGGTTGGGCCAGCCGGGAATGAAAAACTGTTTTTT
once	TRBV19	TRBJ1-1	-	CASSIGGTVGWNTEAFF	TGTGCCAGTAGTATTGGTGGGACGGTCGGGTGGAACACTGAAGCTTTCTTT
-	TRBV28	TRBJ2-3	TRBD2	CASSHGVAGIADTQYF	TGTGCCAGCAGTCACGGGGTAGCGGGCATCGCAGATACGCAGTATTTT
-	TRBV27	TRBJ2-1	TRBD2	CASSSGLAGGPLQFF	TGTGCCAGCAGTTCCGGACTAGCGGGAGGGCCCTTGCAGTTCTTC
-	TRBV30	TRBJ2-7	-	CAWGQGGATEQYF	TGTGCCTGGGGCCAGGGGGGAGCCACCGAGCAGTACTTC
few	TRBV28	TRBJ1-4	-	CARGSSEKLFF	TGTGCCCGGGGGTCCAGTGAAAAACTGTTTTTT
-	TRBV27	TRBJ2-5	TRBD2	CASSPLVPSGQETQYF	TGTGCCAGCAGCCCATTGGTTCCTAGCGGCCAAGAGACCCAGTACTTC
-	TRBV5-1	TRBJ2-1	-	CASSLVGDEQFF	TGCGCCAGCAGCTTGGTAGGTGATGAGCAGTTCTTC
-	TRBV27	TRBJ2-7	-	CASSPIVGAPYEQYF	TGTGCCAGCAGTCCCATCGTGGGAGCCCCCTACGAGCAGTACTTC
-	TRBV29-1	TRBJ1-2	-	CSVEMDGFNYGYTF	TGCAGCGTTGAGATGGACGGCTTTAACTATGGCTACACCTTC